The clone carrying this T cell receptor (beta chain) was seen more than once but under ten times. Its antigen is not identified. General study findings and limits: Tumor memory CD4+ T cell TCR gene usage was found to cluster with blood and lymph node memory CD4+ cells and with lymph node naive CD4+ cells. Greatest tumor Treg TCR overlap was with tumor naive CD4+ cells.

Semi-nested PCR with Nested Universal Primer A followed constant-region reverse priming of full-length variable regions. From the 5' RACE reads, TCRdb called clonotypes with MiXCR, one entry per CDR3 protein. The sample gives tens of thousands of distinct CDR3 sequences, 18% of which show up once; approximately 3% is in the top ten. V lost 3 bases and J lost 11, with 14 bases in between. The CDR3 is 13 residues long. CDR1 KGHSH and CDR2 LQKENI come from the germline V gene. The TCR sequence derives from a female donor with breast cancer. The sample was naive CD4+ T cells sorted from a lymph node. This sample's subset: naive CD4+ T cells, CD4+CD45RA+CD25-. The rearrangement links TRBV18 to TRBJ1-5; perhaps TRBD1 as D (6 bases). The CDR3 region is CASSPTGREAQHF. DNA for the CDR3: TGTGCCAGCTCACCGACAGGTAGAGAGGCCCAGCATTTT.